This TCR beta chain was found in a study of blood T cell repertoires in COVID-19. Background on the study: PBMCs, B-cell-depleted T cells, or T cells were the source of the cDNA or gDNA that made up the material.

Germline CDR1 and CDR2: SGHNT and YYREEE (reference sequence). This CDR3 has 13 residues. Trimming pared 3 bases from V and 3 bases from J, leaving 10 bases between. This clone was seen ten or more times. Patients from Seattle were sampled longitudinally, starting during active infection. Study processing details: Estimation of nucleated cell counts relied on the amplification of reference gene primers. Here immunoSEQ multiplex PCR was the method, and the copy in TCRdb shows in-frame clones only, minus some. D and trimming were read from the DNA, whereas the V and J calls and clone size are those reported in that table. The sample lists some 180,000 clones; 75% to 85% were seen once.

The chain couples TRBV5-4 to TRBJ2-7, with D maybe TRBD2 (6 bases). The sequence came from a woman in her 40s with COVID-19, enrolled during active disease. Sequenced sample: peripheral blood. CDR3 nucleotides: TGTGCCAGCAGCTCGACGGGGGACTACGAGCAGTACTTC. It encodes CASSSTGDYEQYF. Drawing the rest from reference TRBV5-4 and TRBJ2-7, the complete variable domain is ETGVTQSPTHLIKTRGQQVTLRCSSQSGHNTVSWYQQALGQGPQFIFQYYREEENGRGNFPPRFSGLQFPNYSSELNVNALELDDSALYLCASSSTGDYEQYFGPGTRLTVT.